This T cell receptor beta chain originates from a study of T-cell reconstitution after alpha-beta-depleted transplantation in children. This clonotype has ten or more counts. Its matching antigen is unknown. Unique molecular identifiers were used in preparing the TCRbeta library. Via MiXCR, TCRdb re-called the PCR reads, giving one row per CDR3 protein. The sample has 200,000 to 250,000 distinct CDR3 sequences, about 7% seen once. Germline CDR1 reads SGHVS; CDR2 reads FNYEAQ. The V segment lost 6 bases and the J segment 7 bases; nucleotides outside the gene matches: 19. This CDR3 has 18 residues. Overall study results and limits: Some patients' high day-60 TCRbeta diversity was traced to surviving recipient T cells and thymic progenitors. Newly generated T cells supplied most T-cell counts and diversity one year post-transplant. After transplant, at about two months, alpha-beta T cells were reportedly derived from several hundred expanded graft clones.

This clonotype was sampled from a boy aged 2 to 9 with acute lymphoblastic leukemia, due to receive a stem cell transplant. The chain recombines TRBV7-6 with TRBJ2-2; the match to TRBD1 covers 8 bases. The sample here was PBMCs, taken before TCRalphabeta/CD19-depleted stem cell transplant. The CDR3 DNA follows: TGTGCCAGCAGAGGTTCGGCAGGGGGCGCGTCGATCGTCGGGGAGCTGTTTTTT. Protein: CASRGSAGGASIVGELFF.